This entry lists 17 T cell receptor beta chains sequenced from one sample in a study of blood T cell repertoires in COVID-19. The method was immunoSEQ multiplex PCR; TCRdb's version includes in-frame clones alone and lacks a portion of them. The profile shows roughly 84,000 clones, 65% to 85% of them singletons. What was sequenced was peripheral blood. These receptors were taken from a woman of 80 years or more with acute or convalescent COVID-19.

On this clone itself: Compared with germline, one end of the junction differs, possibly owing to a read error. The rearrangement uses TRBV24-1 and TRBJ2-1; a possible D gene is TRBD2 (6 bases). CDR3 length equals 12 residues. Germline CDR1 is KGHDR and CDR2 is SFDVKD. This CDR3 is CATSAQTGGPIF. As DNA, the CDR3 is TGTGCCACCAGTGCCCAAACCGGGGGTCCGATCTTC.

The V call is TRBV10-3, the J call TRBJ2-3; TRBD2 aligns across 14 bases. The CDR3 loop spans 17 amino acids. The V and J ends lost 6 bases and 3 bases, in that order; junction bases with no gene match: 8. The germline V gene encodes CDR1 ENHRY and CDR2 SYGVKD. The CDR3 coding sequence is TGTGCCATCAGCCAAAATGGACTAGCGGGGGGTACAGATACGCAGTATTTT. Protein product: CAISQNGLAGGTDTQYF.

The CDR3 reads CASSPKGDQPQHF. The DNA for the CDR3 is TGTGCCAGCAGCCCCAAGGGGGATCAGCCCCAGCATTTT. This sequence joins TRBV12-3 or TRBV12-4 and TRBJ1-5; D might be TRBD1 (6 bases). This CDR3 contains 13 residues. Between the trimmed V and J ends, which lost 6 bases and 5 bases, there was a span of 11 bases.

The CDR3 DNA is TGTGCCAGCAGCTTGGGTACGGGTAGGTTAGCACCAGCTGAAGCTTTCTTT. Encoded protein: CASSLGTGRLAPAEAFF. This chain links TRBV7-8 with TRBJ1-1, with unresolved D. The V gene lost 3 bases and the J gene lost 6 bases, with 23 bases spanning the gap. The CDR3 spans 17 residues. Germline values: CDR1 SGHVS, CDR2 FQNEAQ.

The chain combines TRBV10-3 with TRBJ1-6; D gene uncertain. CDR3 length: 15 amino acids. CDR1 ENHRY and CDR2 SYGVKD come from the germline V gene. The ends were cut back, 8 bases at V and 0 bases at J, with 11 bases in the middle. The CDR3 sequence: CAILAGSSYNSPLHF. CDR3 nucleotide sequence: TGTGCCATCTTGGCAGGTTCCTCCTATAATTCACCCCTCCACTTT.

The chain links TRBV5-1 to TRBJ1-2; D may be TRBD1 (5 bases). The CDR3 runs to 14 residues. The V and J ends lost 0 bases and 14 bases respectively, with 20 bases between them. The germline V gene has CDR1 SGHRS and CDR2 YFSETQ. As DNA, the CDR3 is TGCGCCAGCAGCTTGGCCCTCGGAGGACCCGGGGGGACCTTC. It encodes CASSLALGGPGGTF.

The chain has TRBV5-4 and TRBJ1-2; 7 nucleotides line up with TRBD1. V trimming: 0 bases; J trimming: 4 bases; junction bases outside the gene matches: 3. The CDR3 is 14 amino acids. From germline, CDR1 is SGHNT and CDR2 YYREEE (reference sequence). The CDR3 sequence: CASSLVRQGYGYTF. In DNA form, the CDR3 reads TGTGCCAGCAGCTTGGTCCGACAGGGCTATGGCTACACCTTC.

The chain links TRBV6-6 to TRBJ1-4, with 8 bases fitting TRBD1. Germline CDR1 is MNHNY and CDR2 is SVGAGI (reference sequence). V shed 4 bases and J 8 bases; nucleotides not matched to a gene: 12. The length of the CDR3 is 16 residues. The CDR3 reads CASSWDLTGVGEKLFF. The CDR3 bases are TGTGCCAGCAGTTGGGACCTGACAGGGGTAGGGGAAAAACTGTTTTTT.

This chain links TRBV7-6 with TRBJ2-3; D perhaps matches TRBD2 (6 bases). The length of the CDR3 is 13 residues. V shed 4 bases and J shed 6 bases, with 11 bases lying between them. From germline, CDR1 is SGHVS and CDR2 FNYEAQ. CDR3 loop: CASSYSGGDTQYF. The CDR3 DNA reads as TGTGCCAGCAGCTATAGCGGTGGGGATACGCAGTATTTT.

The chain couples TRBV7-2 to TRBJ1-1, with 11 positions matching TRBD1. After removal of 2 bases from V and 0 bases from J, the junction contained 8 bases not matched to a gene. CDR3 length: 18 residues. CDR1 is SGHTA, CDR2 FQGNSA, per germline. The CDR3 here is CASSLMGQGGRMNTEAFF. The DNA for the CDR3 is TGTGCCAGCAGCTTAATGGGACAGGGGGGACGTATGAACACTGAAGCTTTCTTT.

V is TRBV11-3 and J is TRBJ2-1, with D possibly matching TRBD2 (6 bases). The V gene's germline CDR1 is SGHNT and CDR2 YENEEA. The CDR3 is 13 residues long. Trimming pared 3 bases from V and 6 bases from J, leaving 9 bases between. The chain's CDR3 is CASSFGAGNEQFF. The DNA of the CDR3 is TGTGCCAGCAGCTTCGGAGCGGGCAATGAGCAGTTCTTC.

The chain is built from TRBV6-5 and TRBJ1-6; 10 bases fit TRBD1. This CDR3 is 15 amino acids long. The J segment lost 10 bases and the V segment lost 6 bases, leaving 9 bases of the junction unmatched. CDR1 MNHEY and CDR2 SVGAGI come from the germline V gene. The CDR3 DNA reads TGTGCCAGCAGCCTAAATGGACAGGGGGGGTCACCCCTCCACTTT. The encoded protein is CASSLNGQGGSPLHF.

CDR3 loop: CASSQDPKRGTGGELFF. CDR3 bases: TGCGCCAGCAGCCAAGATCCGAAGCGGGGGACGGGCGGGGAGCTGTTTTTT. The chain combines TRBV4-3 with TRBJ2-2, with TRBD2 matching over 8 bases. The CDR3 sequence is 17 residues long. With V trimmed by 0 bases and J by 7 bases, 10 bases remained unmatched. Looked up from germline, CDR1 is LGHNA and CDR2 is YSLEER.

This rearrangement joins TRBV6-6 to TRBJ2-1; 8 bases agree with TRBD2. The CDR3 loop spans 15 amino acids. V shed 6 bases and J 6 bases; nucleotides not matched to a gene: 10. CDR1 is MNHNY and CDR2 is SVGAGI in the germline V gene (reference sequence). CDR3 region: CASRTTSASGNEQFF. In DNA, the CDR3 is TGTGCCAGCAGGACGACTAGCGCAAGCGGCAATGAGCAGTTCTTC.

The gene calls are TRBV4-1 and TRBJ1-4; possibly TRBD1 for D (6 bases). The length of the CDR3 is 14 residues. V was clipped by 3 bases and J by 7 bases, with 12 bases between them. CDR1 and CDR2 from the germline V gene are MGHRA and YSYEKL. The CDR3 DNA reads TGCGCCAGCAGCCAGTCCAGGGGTGGTGAAAAACTGTTTTTT. Protein: CASSQSRGGEKLFF.

The chain employs TRBV3-1 (or the pseudogene TRBV3-2) and TRBJ1-2, with 8 bases lining up with TRBD1. CDR3 size: 16 residues. V shed 0 bases and J 4 bases; nucleotides not matched to a gene: 7. Germline V gene sequence: CDR1 LGHDT, CDR2 YNNKEL (reference sequence). CDR3 in DNA: TGTGCCAGCAGCCAAGAAGCCGGACAGGGAAGCTATGGCTACACCTTC. Translating it yields CASSQEAGQGSYGYTF.

This clone was observed a single time. The gene calls are TRBV5-4 and TRBJ1-2; the D gene is possibly TRBD1 (5 bases). Germline CDR1 and CDR2: SGHNT and YYREEE (reference sequence). The CDR3 is made up of 13 amino acids. V lost 4 bases, J lost 4 bases, and 11 bases lay in between. The CDR3 DNA reads TGTGCCAGCAGCGCAGGGACTGGCTATGGCTACACCTTC. The encoded protein is CASSAGTGYGYTF.